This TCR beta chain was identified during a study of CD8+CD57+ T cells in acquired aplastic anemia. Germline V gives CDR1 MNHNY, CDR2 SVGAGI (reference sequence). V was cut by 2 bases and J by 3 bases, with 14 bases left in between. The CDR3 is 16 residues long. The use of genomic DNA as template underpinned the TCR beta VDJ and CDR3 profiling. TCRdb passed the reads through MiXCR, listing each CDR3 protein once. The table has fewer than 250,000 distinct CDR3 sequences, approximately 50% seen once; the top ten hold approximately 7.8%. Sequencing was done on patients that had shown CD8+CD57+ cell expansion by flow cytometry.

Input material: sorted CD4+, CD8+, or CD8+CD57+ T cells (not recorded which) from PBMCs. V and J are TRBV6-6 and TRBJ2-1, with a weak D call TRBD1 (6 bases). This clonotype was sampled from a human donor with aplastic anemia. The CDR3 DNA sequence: TGTGCCAGCAGTTACCCCCAGGGGTCGAACTACAATGAGCAGTTCTTC. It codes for CASSYPQGSNYNEQFF.